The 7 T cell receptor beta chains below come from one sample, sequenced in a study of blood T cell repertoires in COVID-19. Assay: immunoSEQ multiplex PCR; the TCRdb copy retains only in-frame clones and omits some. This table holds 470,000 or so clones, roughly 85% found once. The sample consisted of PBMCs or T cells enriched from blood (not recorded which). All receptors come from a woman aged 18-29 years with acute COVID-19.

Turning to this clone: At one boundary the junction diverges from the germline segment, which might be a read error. The CDR3 spells CASSLGASGATSTDTQYF. In nucleotides, the CDR3 is TGTGCTAGCAGCTTAGGGGCTAGCGGGGCAACGTCCACAGATACGCAGTATTTT. The genes are TRBV7-7 and TRBJ2-3; TRBD2 matches at 9 bases. CDR3 length equals 18 residues. Germline V gene lookup returns CDR1 SSHAT and CDR2 FNYEAQ (reference sequence).

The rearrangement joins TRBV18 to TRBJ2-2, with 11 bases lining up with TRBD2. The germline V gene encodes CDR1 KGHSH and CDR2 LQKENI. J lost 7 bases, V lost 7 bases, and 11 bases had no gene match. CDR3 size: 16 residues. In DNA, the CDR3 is TGTGCCAGCTGTCGACCGGGACTAGCGGAATTCGGGGAGCTGTTTTTT. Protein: CASCRPGLAEFGELFF.

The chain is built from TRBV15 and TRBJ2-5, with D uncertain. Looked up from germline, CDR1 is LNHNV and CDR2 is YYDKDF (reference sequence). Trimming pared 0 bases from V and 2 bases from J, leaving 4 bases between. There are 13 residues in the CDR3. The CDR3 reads CATSRDPQETQYF. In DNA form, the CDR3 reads TGTGCCACCAGCAGAGACCCTCAAGAGACCCAGTACTTC.

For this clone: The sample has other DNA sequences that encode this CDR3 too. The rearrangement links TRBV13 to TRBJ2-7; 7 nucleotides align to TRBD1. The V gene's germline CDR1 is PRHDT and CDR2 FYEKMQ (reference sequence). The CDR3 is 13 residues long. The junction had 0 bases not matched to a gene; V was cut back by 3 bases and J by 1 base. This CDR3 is CASSLGQSYEQYF. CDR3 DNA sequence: TGTGCCAGCAGCTTGGGACAGTCCTACGAGCAGTACTTC.

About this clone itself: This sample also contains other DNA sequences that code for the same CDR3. In DNA form, the CDR3 reads TGTGCCAGCAGTTTTGGCAGCAATCAGCCCCAGCATTTT. This sequence encodes CASSFGSNQPQHF. The V gene is TRBV12-3 or TRBV12-4, the J gene TRBJ1-5; D is uncertain. The CDR3 covers 13 residues. With 3 bases removed from V and 1 base from J, the gap between germline ends came to 4 bases.

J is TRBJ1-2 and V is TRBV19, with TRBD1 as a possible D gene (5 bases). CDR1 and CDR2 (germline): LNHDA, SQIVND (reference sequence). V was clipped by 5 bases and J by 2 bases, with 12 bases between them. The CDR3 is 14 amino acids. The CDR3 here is CASSPGGPNYGYTF. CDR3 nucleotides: TGTGCCAGTAGTCCCGGGGGACCAAACTATGGCTACACCTTC.

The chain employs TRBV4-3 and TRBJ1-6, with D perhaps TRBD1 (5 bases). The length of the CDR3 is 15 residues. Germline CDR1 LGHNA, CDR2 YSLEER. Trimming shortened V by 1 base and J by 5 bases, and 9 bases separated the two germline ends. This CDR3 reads CASSQADTDNSPLHF. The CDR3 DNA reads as TGCGCCAGCAGCCAAGCGGACACCGATAATTCACCCCTCCACTTT.